A selection of T cell receptor beta chains follows, all from one sample in a study of T cell responses to AZD1222 COVID-19 vaccine. Profiled with immunoSEQ multiplex PCR; TCRdb holds only in-frame clones, not every one. In the table there are 250,000 to 300,000 clones, around 93% of which are singletons. This specimen consisted of peripheral blood, obtained 28 days after the second AZD1222 dose. The receptors were sampled from an adult who received the AZD1222 COVID-19 vaccine. CDR3s include the opening cysteine and the closing phenylalanine or tryptophan. The order of the fields is clone size, J gene, V gene, D gene, CDR3 protein, CDR3 DNA. D genes are given only for firm matches. Only some rows state a clone size, as once, few, many or a class for expanded clones.

- TRBJ1-2 TRBV28 TRBD1 CASSFGQGYGYTF TGTGCCAGCAGTTTTGGACAGGGATATGGCTACACCTTC
- TRBJ2-1 TRBV5-1 - CASSLGQHNEQFF TGCGCCAGCAGCTTGGGGCAACACAATGAGCAGTTCTTC
- TRBJ2-7 TRBV7-9 - CASSPRGREQYF TGTGCCAGCAGCCCTAGGGGTCGCGAGCAGTACTTC
once TRBJ2-7 TRBV28 - CASSSPRNEQYF TGTGCCAGCAGTTCACCCCGCAACGAGCAGTACTTC
- TRBJ1-5 TRBV4-1 - CASSQTPGDAGQPQHF TGCGCCAGCAGCCAAACCCCAGGGGACGCAGGTCAGCCCCAGCATTTT
- TRBJ1-5 TRBV19 - CASSISRGGNQPQHF TGTGCCAGTAGTATATCCAGGGGAGGCAATCAGCCCCAGCATTTT
- TRBJ2-7 TRBV7-9 - CASSLGRYEQYF TGTGCCAGCAGCTTAGGGAGGTACGAGCAGTACTTC
- TRBJ1-3 TRBV24-1 TRBD1 CATRYRGYGNTIYF TGTGCCACCAGGTACAGGGGTTACGGAAACACCATATATTTT
- TRBJ1-1 TRBV5-6 - CASSLQFMGGEAFF TGTGCCAGCAGCCTCCAATTTATGGGGGGTGAAGCTTTCTTT
once TRBJ2-3 TRBV7-9 TRBD2 CASCGLAADTQYF TGTGCCAGCTGCGGACTAGCCGCAGATACGCAGTATTTT
- TRBJ2-7 TRBV24-1 - CATSDPREGLGGQYF TGTGCCACCAGTGATCCCCGGGAAGGCCTTGGGGGGCAGTACTTC
- TRBJ2-7 TRBV19 TRBD2 CASSMAAGGYEQYF TGTGCCAGTAGTATGGCAGCGGGAGGCTACGAGCAGTACTTC
many TRBJ2-1 TRBV4-1 - CASSQGGINEQFF TGCGCCAGCAGCCAAGGAGGGATCAATGAGCAGTTCTTC
- TRBJ2-3 TRBV7-3 - CASSPSAGYTDTQYF TGTGCCAGCAGCCCCTCAGCGGGTTACACAGATACGCAGTATTTT
- TRBJ1-5 TRBV28 - CASSHRAQRQPQHF TGTGCCAGCAGTCACCGGGCCCAGAGGCAGCCCCAGCATTTT
- TRBJ2-5 TRBV10-3 - CAISDRGETQYF TGTGCCATCAGTGATCGGGGGGAGACCCAGTACTTC
- TRBJ1-1 TRBV18 TRBD1 CASSSATGANTEAFF TGTGCCAGCTCAAGCGCCACAGGGGCGAACACTGAAGCTTTCTTT
- TRBJ2-3 TRBV3-1/TRBV3-2 TRBD2 CASTSGGRGDTQYF TGTGCCAGCACTAGCGGGGGGAGAGGAGATACGCAGTATTTT
- TRBJ1-4 TRBV28 - CASSRGIEKLFF TGTGCCAGCAGTCGGGGGATTGAAAAACTGTTTTTT
- TRBJ1-1 TRBV7-2 - CASSLVPGTTEAFF TGTGCCAGCAGCTTAGTACCAGGGACCACTGAAGCTTTCTTT
- TRBJ1-5 TRBV5-1 - CASSLDSNQPQHF TGCGCCAGCAGCTTGGACTCGAATCAGCCCCAGCATTTT
- TRBJ2-3 TRBV19 TRBD2 CASAVRVAGVSDTQYF TGTGCCAGCGCTGTACGCGTAGCGGGAGTTTCAGATACGCAGTATTTT
- TRBJ1-6 TRBV7-9 - CASSLVGGRTYNSPLHF TGTGCCAGCAGCTTAGTCGGGGGTCGGACCTATAATTCACCCCTCCACTTT
- TRBJ2-7 TRBV28 TRBD2 CASSLYSGRTSYEQYF TGTGCCAGCAGTTTATACAGCGGGAGGACCTCCTACGAGCAGTACTTC
- TRBJ1-5 TRBV6-2/TRBV6-3 - CASSYQNQPQHF TGTGCCAGCAGTTACCAGAATCAGCCCCAGCATTTT
- TRBJ2-1 TRBV7-2 - CASSLVNEQFF TGTGCCAGCAGCTTAGTTAATGAGCAGTTCTTC
- TRBJ1-5 TRBV4-1 - CASSQEGGNQPQHF TGCGCCAGCAGCCAAGAGGGGGGCAATCAGCCCCAGCATTTT
- TRBJ1-3 TRBV28 - CASSLLSSGNTIYF TGTGCCAGCAGTTTGTTGAGCTCTGGAAACACCATATATTTT
- TRBJ1-2 TRBV20-1 - CSASQKGTNYGYTF TGCAGTGCTAGTCAAAAGGGGACTAACTATGGCTACACCTTC
once TRBJ2-7 TRBV7-2 - CASSLGDGFQYNEQYF TGTGCCAGCAGCTTGGGGGACGGCTTTCAGTACAACGAGCAGTACTTC
- TRBJ2-1 TRBV5-4 - CASSKNSGYNEQFF TGTGCCAGCAGCAAAAATAGCGGCTACAATGAGCAGTTCTTC
- TRBJ1-2 TRBV3-1/TRBV3-2 - CASSPGTYGYTF TGTGCCAGCAGCCCTGGAACCTATGGCTACACCTTC
- TRBJ2-1 TRBV7-2 - CASSWNADIPEQFF TGTGCCAGCAGCTGGAACGCCGACATACCTGAGCAGTTCTTC
- TRBJ2-2 TRBV6-1 TRBD1 CASSEAGQGIMSTGELFF TGTGCCAGCAGTGAAGCGGGACAGGGGATCATGAGCACCGGGGAGCTGTTTTTT
- TRBJ2-1 TRBV5-3 - CARMNEQFF TGTGCCAGAATGAATGAGCAGTTCTTC
- TRBJ1-1 TRBV20-1 - CSARVLAEAFF TGCAGTGCCCGAGTCCTGGCTGAAGCTTTCTTT
- TRBJ2-1 TRBV7-9 - CASTPPLNEQFF TGTGCCAGCACCCCCCCCTTGAATGAGCAGTTCTTC
- TRBJ1-5 TRBV2 TRBD1 CASSLWTGEQPQHF TGTGCCAGCAGTCTCTGGACAGGGGAACAGCCCCAGCATTTT